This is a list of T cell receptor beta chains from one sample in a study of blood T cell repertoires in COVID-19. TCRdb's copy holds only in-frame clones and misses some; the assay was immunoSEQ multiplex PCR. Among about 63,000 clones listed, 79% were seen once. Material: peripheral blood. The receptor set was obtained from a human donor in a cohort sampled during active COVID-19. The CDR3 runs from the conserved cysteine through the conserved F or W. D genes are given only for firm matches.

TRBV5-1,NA,CASSPRTVTGELFF
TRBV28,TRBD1,CASSPPRTGSKDTQYF
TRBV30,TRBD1,CAWSVRDRGEQYF
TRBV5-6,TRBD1,CASSPQGQGYNEQYF
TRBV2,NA,CASSEVRGQPQHF
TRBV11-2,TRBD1,CASSLVGTGRREQPQHF
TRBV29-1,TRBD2,CSARPGLASDTQYF
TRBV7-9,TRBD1,CASSLGDRGTSPLHF
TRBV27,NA,CASSSRRTDTQYF
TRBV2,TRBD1,CASSQSRGPAEQYF
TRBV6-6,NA,CASSVDPGTEAFF
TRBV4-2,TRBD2,CASSLSGAGEGETQYF
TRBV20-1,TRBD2,CSASYSGRADTQYF
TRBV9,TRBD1,CASSVSSGTGYEQYF
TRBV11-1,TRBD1,CASSLLVGQDGGYTF
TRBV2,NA,CASTLGADTQYF